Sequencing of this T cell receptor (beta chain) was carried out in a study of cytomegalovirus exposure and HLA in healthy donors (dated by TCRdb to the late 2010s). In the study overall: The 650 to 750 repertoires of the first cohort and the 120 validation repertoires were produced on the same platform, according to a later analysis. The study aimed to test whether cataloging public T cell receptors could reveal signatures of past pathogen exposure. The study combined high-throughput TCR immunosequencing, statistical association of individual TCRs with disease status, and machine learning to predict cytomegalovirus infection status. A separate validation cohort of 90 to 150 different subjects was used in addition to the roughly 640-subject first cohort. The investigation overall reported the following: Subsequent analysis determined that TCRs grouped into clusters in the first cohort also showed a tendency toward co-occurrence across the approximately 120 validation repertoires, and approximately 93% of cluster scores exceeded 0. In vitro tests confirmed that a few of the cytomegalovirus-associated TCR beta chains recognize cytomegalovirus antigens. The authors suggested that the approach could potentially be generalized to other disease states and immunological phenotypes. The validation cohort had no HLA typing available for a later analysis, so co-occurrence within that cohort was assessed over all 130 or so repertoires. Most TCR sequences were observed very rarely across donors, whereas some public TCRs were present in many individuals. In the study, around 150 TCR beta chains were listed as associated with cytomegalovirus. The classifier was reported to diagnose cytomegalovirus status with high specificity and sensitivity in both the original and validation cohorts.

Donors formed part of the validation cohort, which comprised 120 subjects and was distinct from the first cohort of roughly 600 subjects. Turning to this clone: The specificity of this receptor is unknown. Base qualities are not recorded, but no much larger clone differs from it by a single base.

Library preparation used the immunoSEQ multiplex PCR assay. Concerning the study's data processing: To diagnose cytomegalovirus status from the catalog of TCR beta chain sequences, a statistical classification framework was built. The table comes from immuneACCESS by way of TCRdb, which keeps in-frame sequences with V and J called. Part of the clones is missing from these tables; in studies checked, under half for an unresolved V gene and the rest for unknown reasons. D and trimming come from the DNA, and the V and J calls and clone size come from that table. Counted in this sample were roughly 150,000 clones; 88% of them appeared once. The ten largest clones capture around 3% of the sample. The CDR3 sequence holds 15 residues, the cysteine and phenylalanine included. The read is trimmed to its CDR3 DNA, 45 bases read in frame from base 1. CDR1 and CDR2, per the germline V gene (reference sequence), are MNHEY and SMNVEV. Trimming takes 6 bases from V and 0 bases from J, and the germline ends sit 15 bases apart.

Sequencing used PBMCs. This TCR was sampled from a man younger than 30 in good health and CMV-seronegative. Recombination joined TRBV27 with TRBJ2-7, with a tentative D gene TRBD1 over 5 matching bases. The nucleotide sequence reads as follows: TGTGCCAGCAGACCCCTGGGGCCCAACTCCTACGAGCAGTACTTC. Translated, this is CASRPLGPNSYEQYF.